The 18 T cell receptor beta chains presented below share a single source sample, sequenced in a study of cytomegalovirus exposure and HLA in healthy donors. The assay was immunoSEQ multiplex PCR, and TCRdb's table has in-frame clones only and misses some. The table includes under 200,000 clones, roughly 90% detected once. Sequenced: PBMCs. Source of these receptors: a man between 18 and 35 years old in good health and CMV-seropositive.

The chain joins TRBV19 to TRBJ1-1; D may be TRBD1 (5 bases). Trimming pared 7 bases from V and 0 bases from J, leaving 18 bases between. The CDR3 runs to 16 residues. Per germline, CDR1 LNHDA and CDR2 SQIVND (reference sequence). The CDR3 protein is CASMPLRQTMNTEAFF. The CDR3, as DNA: TGTGCCAGTATGCCCCTTCGACAGACAATGAACACTGAAGCTTTCTTT.

This CDR3 is CASRTLAGAAGELFF. The CDR3 region has the DNA TGTGCCAGCAGAACTCTAGCGGGAGCGGCCGGGGAGCTGTTTTTT. The chain uses TRBV2 and TRBJ2-2; 10 bases line up with TRBD2. The trim removed 6 bases at V and 6 bases at J, leaving 7 bases unmatched. Per germline, CDR1 SNHLY and CDR2 FYNNEI. The CDR3 contains 15 residues.

This clone has just a few counts. The J gene is TRBJ2-7, the V gene TRBV14, with D tentatively TRBD2 (6 bases). V gave up 2 bases and J gave up 7 bases, with 9 bases separating them. The V gene's germline CDR1 is SGHDN and CDR2 FVKESK. This CDR3 is 12 amino acids long. This CDR3 is CASSQFGREQYF. CDR3 in DNA: TGTGCCAGCAGCCAATTTGGGAGGGAGCAGTACTTC.

The rearrangement joins TRBV28 to TRBJ2-1, with TRBD1 identical over 8 bases. The V and J ends lost 4 bases and 5 bases, in that order; junction bases with no gene match: 13. Germline V gene data show CDR1 as MDHEN and CDR2 as SYDVKM. This CDR3 is 17 amino acids long. The CDR3 nucleotides read TGTGCCAGCAGTTCACGATCCAGGACAGGGTTCGACAATGAGCAGTTCTTC. Protein: CASSSRSRTGFDNEQFF.

The chain has TRBV23-1 and TRBJ2-7; D gene ambiguous. TRBV23-1 is filed as an ORF, its function uncertain. This CDR3 spans 15 amino acids. V was trimmed by 0 bases and J by 3 bases, leaving 12 bases between them. The CDR3 loop is CASSQSSGRNYEQYF. In nucleotides, the CDR3 is TGCGCCAGCAGTCAATCCAGTGGGCGTAACTACGAGCAGTACTTC.

V is TRBV4-1 and J is TRBJ2-7, with 9 bases that match TRBD2. Germline assignment: CDR1 MGHRA and CDR2 YSYEKL. This CDR3 spans 17 amino acids. After removal of 1 base from V and 3 bases from J, the junction contained 10 bases not matched to a gene. The CDR3 DNA sequence: TGCGCCAGCAGCCAAGTCACCTTGACTAGCGGCATCTACGAGCAGTACTTC. Translation: CASSQVTLTSGIYEQYF.

This clone came up a few times. The chain is built from TRBV28 and TRBJ2-5; D is possibly TRBD2 (5 bases). The CDR3 is made up of 14 amino acids. The germline gives CDR1 MDHEN, CDR2 SYDVKM. V was cut by 1 base and J by 0 bases, with 6 bases left in between. The CDR3 spells CASSLSGYQETQYF. In DNA form, the CDR3 reads TGTGCCAGCAGTTTATCGGGGTACCAAGAGACCCAGTACTTC. Full variable domain (rest looked up from reference TRBV28 and TRBJ2-5): DVKVTQSSRYLVKRTGEKVFLECVQDMDHENMFWYRQDPGLGLRLIYFSYDVKMKEKGDIPEGYSVSREKKERFSLILESASTNQTSMYLCASSLSGYQETQYFGPGTRLLVL.

The J gene is TRBJ2-3, the V gene TRBV12-5, with TRBD2 identical over 7 bases. Trimming removed 5 bases from V and 5 bases from J; junction bases left unmatched: 19. Germline V lookup: CDR1 LGHNT, CDR2 FRNRAP. The CDR3 consists of 18 residues. The chain's CDR3 is CASGASIVRAGVEDTQYF. The CDR3 nucleotides read TGTGCTAGTGGTGCCTCTATTGTACGCGCGGGAGTCGAAGATACGCAGTATTTT.

This clone was counted a few times. The rearrangement links TRBV2 to TRBJ2-1, with 10 bases lining up with TRBD2. This CDR3 spans 15 amino acids. V lost 6 bases to trimming and J lost 4 bases; unmatched junction nucleotides: 6. The germline CDR1 and CDR2 sequences are SNHLY and FYNNEI. CDR3 in amino acids: CASSLGLAAYNEQFF. The CDR3 region has the DNA TGTGCCAGCAGCTTAGGACTAGCGGCTTACAATGAGCAGTTCTTC.

The chain couples TRBV5-1 to TRBJ2-1; 10 nucleotides agree with TRBD2. CDR1 is SGHRS, CDR2 YFSETQ, per germline. The length of the CDR3 is 16 residues. Unmatched junction bases numbered 14, after V lost 4 bases and J lost 10 bases. Written as DNA, the CDR3 is TGCGCCAGCAGCCCCCTCCCGGGACTAGCGAGCAACGAGCAGTTCTTC. Its protein product is CASSPLPGLASNEQFF.

J is TRBJ1-1 and V is TRBV19, with 7 bases that match TRBD1. V dropped 6 bases and J dropped 4; count of bases not matched to a gene: 5. CDR1 LNHDA and CDR2 SQIVND come from the germline V gene (reference sequence). The length of the CDR3 is 13 residues. CDR3 sequence (DNA): TGTGCCAGTAGAGACAGGGTTGGCACTGAAGCTTTCTTT. Encoded protein: CASRDRVGTEAFF.

J is TRBJ2-2 and V is TRBV4-1; TRBD2 matches at 11 bases. CDR3 length equals 19 residues. V lost 1 base, J lost 3 bases, and 10 bases stayed unmatched. Germline V gene sequence: CDR1 MGHRA, CDR2 YSYEKL. The CDR3, as DNA: TGCGCCAGCAGCCAAGGCCCACTTACTAGCGGGAGAGACACCGGGGAGCTGTTTTTT. It encodes CASSQGPLTSGRDTGELFF.

The genes are TRBV28 and TRBJ2-3, with a weak D call TRBD2 (6 bases). CDR1 and CDR2 from the germline V gene are MDHEN and SYDVKM. The V gene lost 3 bases and the J gene lost 6 bases, with 19 bases spanning the gap. The CDR3 runs to 16 residues. DNA for the CDR3: TGTGCCAGCAGTTTCCGGGGGAATAAAAGAACGGATACGCAGTATTTT. Its protein product is CASSFRGNKRTDTQYF.

This chain connects TRBV7-2 to TRBJ2-2, with TRBD2 identical over 9 bases. The CDR3 totals 17 residues. J gave up 2 bases and V 2 bases, and 6 bases lay outside the gene matches. CDR1 and CDR2 (germline): SGHTA, FQGNSA. CDR3 bases: TGTGCCAGCAGCTTAAGGTTTAGCGGGAGTAACACCGGGGAGCTGTTTTTT. It specifies CASSLRFSGSNTGELFF.

The chain carries TRBV10-3 and TRBJ2-7; 14 bases are shared with TRBD2. V gave up 2 bases and J gave up 5 bases; unmatched junction bases: 11. Per germline, CDR1 ENHRY and CDR2 SYGVKD. The CDR3 is made up of 18 amino acids. CDR3 loop: CAISEPSGGLAGEDEQYF. The CDR3 DNA reads TGTGCCATCAGTGAGCCCTCCGGGGGACTAGCGGGAGAGGACGAGCAGTACTTC.

V usage is TRBV5-1 and J usage is TRBJ2-7; 11 nucleotides line up with TRBD2. Germline assignment: CDR1 SGHRS and CDR2 YFSETQ. The CDR3 extends over 15 amino acids. Trimming removed 3 bases from V and 3 bases from J; junction bases left unmatched: 5. CDR3 sequence: CASSWGGTSGYEQYF. Here the CDR3 DNA reads TGCGCCAGCAGCTGGGGCGGGACTAGCGGCTACGAGCAGTACTTC.

Only one count was recorded for this clone. This chain connects TRBV19 to TRBJ2-2; the match to TRBD1 covers 7 bases. Germline CDR1 reads LNHDA; CDR2 reads SQIVND (reference sequence). With V trimmed by 5 bases and J by 2 bases, 5 bases remained unmatched. CDR3 length equals 15 residues. DNA of the CDR3: TGTGCCAGTAGTTGGCAGGGGGTCAACACCGGGGAGCTGTTTTTT. Amino acid sequence: CASSWQGVNTGELFF.

The J gene is TRBJ1-5, the V gene TRBV7-8; D possibly corresponds to TRBD1 (6 bases). The germline CDR1 and CDR2 sequences are SGHVS and FQNEAQ. Trimming removed 5 bases at V and 8 bases at J, with 10 bases between. The CDR3 is made up of 12 amino acids. The CDR3 region is CASSRGGKPQHF. The CDR3 nucleotides are TGTGCCAGCAGCAGGGGGGGGAAGCCCCAGCATTTT. Variable domain in full (rest from reference TRBV7-8 and TRBJ1-5): GAGVSQSPRYKVAKRGQDVALRCDPISGHVSLFWYQQALGQGPEFLTYFQNEAQLDKSGLPSDRFFAERPEGSVSTLKIQRTQQEDSAVYLCASSRGGKPQHFGDGTRLSIL.